This passage covers 8 T cell receptor beta chains from one sample sequenced in a study of cytomegalovirus exposure and HLA in healthy donors. Libraries were prepared by immunoSEQ multiplex PCR; TCRdb keeps only in-frame clonotypes and omits some of them. Of 350,000 or so clones listed, roughly 85% are singletons. The source material was PBMCs. The source of these receptors is a woman aged 18-29 years in good health and CMV-seronegative.

J is TRBJ1-5 and V is TRBV19, with 8 bases fitting TRBD1. The CDR3 loop spans 16 amino acids. From germline, CDR1 is LNHDA and CDR2 SQIVND (reference sequence). Trimming cost V 4 bases and J 7 bases; bases outside gene matches: 12. The CDR3 region is CASSKTANRGGQPQHF. The CDR3 DNA follows: TGTGCCAGTAGTAAAACGGCGAACAGGGGGGGACAGCCCCAGCATTTT.

The rearrangement joins TRBV6-1 to TRBJ2-7; TRBD2 agrees at 8 bases. The ends lost 1 base at V and 4 bases at J; junction bases unmatched: 3. The CDR3 length is 14 residues. The V gene's germline CDR1 is MNHNS and CDR2 SASEGT. The CDR3 nucleotides are TGTGCCAGCAGTGAAGTGGGACTAGTATACGAGCAGTACTTC. It encodes CASSEVGLVYEQYF.

The chain recombines TRBV9 with TRBJ2-1; D unresolved. V gave up 4 bases and J gave up 8 bases, with 19 bases separating them. Germline V gene lookup returns CDR1 SGDLS and CDR2 YYNGEE. This CDR3 region has 15 residues. The CDR3 region is CASSPRWRLVDEQFF. The CDR3 nucleotides are TGTGCCAGCAGCCCCCGGTGGCGGCTTGTCGATGAGCAGTTCTTC.

CDR3 amino acids: CASSPPSYEQYF. The CDR3 nucleotides are TGTGCCAGTAGTCCTCCTTCCTACGAGCAGTACTTC. This chain links TRBV19 with TRBJ2-7, with D unclear. Germline CDR1 reads LNHDA; CDR2 reads SQIVND (reference sequence). The CDR3 consists of 12 residues. Between the trimmed V and J ends, which lost 5 bases and 1 base, there was a span of 6 bases. Drawing the rest from reference TRBV19 and TRBJ2-7, the complete variable domain is DGGITQSPKYLFRKEGQNVTLSCEQNLNHDAMYWYRQDPGQGLRLIYYSQIVNDFQKGDIAEGYSVSREKKESFPLTVTSAQKNPTAFYLCASSPPSYEQYFGPGTRLTVT.

The V gene is TRBV13, the J gene TRBJ2-3; weak D call: TRBD1 (5 bases). The CDR3 has 16 amino acids. CDR1 and CDR2 from the germline V gene are PRHDT and FYEKMQ (reference sequence). Trimming removed 5 bases at V and 2 bases at J, with 17 bases between. The CDR3 sequence: CASSTGPARITDTQYF. The CDR3 DNA is TGTGCCAGCAGCACAGGCCCAGCGCGGATCACAGATACGCAGTATTTT.

This clone has a single count. The chain links TRBV10-3 to TRBJ1-1; 9 bases align to TRBD1. V dropped 3 bases and J dropped 9; count of bases not matched to a gene: 5. Germline CDR1 ENHRY, CDR2 SYGVKD. The length of the CDR3 is 13 residues. The CDR3 sequence is CAISESGTGQAFF. Written as DNA, the CDR3 is TGTGCCATCAGTGAATCCGGGACAGGGCAAGCTTTCTTT.

The table lists this clone with a few counts. This chain links TRBV27 with TRBJ2-2, with 8 bases matching TRBD1. The germline gives CDR1 MNHEY, CDR2 SMNVEV (reference sequence). The junction had 4 bases not matched to a gene; V was cut back by 6 bases and J by 1 base. The CDR3 has 15 residues. The CDR3 DNA sequence: TGTGCCAGCAGGTGGGGACAGGAGAACACCGGGGAGCTGTTTTTT. The encoded protein is CASRWGQENTGELFF.

The chain employs TRBV10-3 and TRBJ1-2, with D perhaps TRBD1 (5 bases). CDR1 is ENHRY and CDR2 is SYGVKD in the germline V gene. The CDR3 totals 13 residues. V lost 3 bases to trimming and J lost 6 bases, with 11 bases between them. The CDR3 region is CAISDGGTDGYTF. In DNA, the CDR3 is TGTGCCATCAGTGACGGGGGTACCGATGGCTACACCTTC.